The entry that follows covers one T cell receptor beta chain sequence. The target antigen is unknown. This record belongs to a study of T cell responses to AZD1222 COVID-19 vaccine. About the study: Second-dose timings of about 4 or about 12 weeks were pooled.

Germline CDR1 SNHLY, CDR2 FYNNEI. V was cut by 2 bases and J by 2 bases, with 17 bases left in between. The CDR3 is made up of 17 amino acids. Libraries were prepared by immunoSEQ multiplex PCR; TCRdb keeps only in-frame clonotypes and omits some of them. Among approximately 97,000 clones, around 87% were seen once, and the ten largest hold approximately 5.1%. Study-wide results and caveats: Spike-specific TCR depth and breadth grew after two AZD1222 doses.

Specimen: peripheral blood, collected on day 0 of AZD1222 vaccination. The gene calls are TRBV2 and TRBJ2-3, with D perhaps matching TRBD1 (6 bases). This clonotype originated in an adult in good health. CDR3 DNA: TGTGCCAGCAGTGAAAGGCGATGGCAGGGGTCCACAGATACGCAGTATTTT. This codes for CASSERRWQGSTDTQYF.